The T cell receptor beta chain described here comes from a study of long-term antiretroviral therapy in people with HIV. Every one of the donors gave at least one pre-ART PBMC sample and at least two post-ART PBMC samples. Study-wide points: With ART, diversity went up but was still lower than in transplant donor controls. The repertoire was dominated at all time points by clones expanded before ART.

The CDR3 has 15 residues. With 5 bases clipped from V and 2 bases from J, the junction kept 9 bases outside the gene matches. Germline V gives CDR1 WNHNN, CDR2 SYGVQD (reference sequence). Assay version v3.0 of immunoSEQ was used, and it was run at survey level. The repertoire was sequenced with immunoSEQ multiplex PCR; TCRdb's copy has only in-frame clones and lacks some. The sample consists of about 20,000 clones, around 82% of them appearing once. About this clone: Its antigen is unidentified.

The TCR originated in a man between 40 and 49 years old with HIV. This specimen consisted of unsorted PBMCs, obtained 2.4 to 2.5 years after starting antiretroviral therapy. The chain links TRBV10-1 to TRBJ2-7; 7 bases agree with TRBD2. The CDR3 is CASSTLFGGTYEQYF. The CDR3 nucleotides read TGCGCCAGCAGTACCCTCTTCGGGGGGACCTACGAGCAGTACTTC.